The source of this T cell receptor beta chain is a study of shared clonotypes between healthy human individuals (dated by TCRdb to the early 2020s). Describing the broader study: The cohort comprised a couple of women and a few men aged 18 to 49 years. To estimate repertoire size and how much clonotypes are shared between individuals, the study performed deep sequencing of blood TCR repertoires from about five healthy adults. To increase sequencing depth and limit assay-specific biases, TCR repertoire library preparation and sequencing were carried out by different laboratories using diverse techniques. Leukapheresis yielded between about 0.94 and 10 billion PBMCs per donor. Overall results and qualifications from the work: The small number of donors limited the genetic and exposure-history diversity represented. Only blood was sampled, and tissue TCR repertoires likely differ from those in blood. Pairwise subsampling indicated that sequencing depth was expected to affect the degree of clonotype sharing among donors.

Details on this clone: Its specific antigen is unknown. Per-nucleotide qualities are absent, and no much larger clonotype sits a single base away.

Healthy HIV-negative adults with no recently reported acute infections or vaccinations were included as donors. Only Caucasian adults living in Nashville, Tennessee, USA were represented among the donors. In the unsorted samples, approximately 82 million PBMCs were counted, and genomic DNA was extracted using the QIAamp DNA Blood Mini kit. After blood collection by leukapheresis, PBMCs were isolated using Ficoll-Histopaque density gradient centrifugation and then cryopreserved in the vapor phase of liquid nitrogen. The germline V gene sets CDR1 to KGHSH and CDR2 to LQKENI. The CDR3 starts with the cysteine, ends with the phenylalanine, and has 15 residues. CDR3 DNA is the only sequence kept; it has 45 bases, read in frame from the first base. Trimmed from V: 1 base; trimmed from J: 2 bases; junction bases lacking a gene match: 1. Using the deep immunoSEQ assay, TCR CDR3 regions were amplified from genomic DNA by multiplex PCR. Extracted genomic DNA from each cell subset was distributed evenly across all wells of several immunoSEQ 96-well plates, and each plate was treated as a replicate. For unsorted PBMC, approximately 290 ng of genomic DNA, equivalent to around 30,000 T cell genomes, went into each replicate PCR. Ten immunoSEQ deep assay plates were used to sequence the unsorted PBMC genomic DNA. Purified libraries were quantified with a Qubit 3.0 fluorometer, sized on a Bioanalyzer 2100, and re-quantified with the KAPA Library Quantification kit. Every immunoSEQ 96-well plate was sequenced on a separate single-read 150-cycle Illumina NextSeq 550 flow cell. In the source study's methods: Because the immunoSEQ output held only junctional sequences and lacked quality scores, the filtering could not match the filtering applied to full-length reads. Sequences were annotated with PyIR, a Python wrapper for IgBLAST v1.9, and V/J genes and CDR3 were assigned using IMGT germline references. Reads with weak V/J assignments (E-value above 1e-6), missing CDR3, stop codons, out-of-frame junctions, or ambiguous translated residues were removed. V3J clonotypes were defined as sequences sharing the same inferred V gene, J gene, and CDR3 amino acid sequence. Percentage overlap between repertoires was calculated by dividing the number of shared unique clonotypes by the size of the smaller repertoire. Three approaches were used to assess repertoire richness: RTK rarefaction, the Chao1 estimator, and Recon v2.1 estimates of unobserved clonotypes. The table was pulled from immuneACCESS by TCRdb, which kept in-frame rearrangements only. Such tables lose some clones; where checked, under half of the loss comes from unresolved V genes, and the rest has no known cause. The D gene and trimming were derived from the DNA, and the V and J assignments and clone size from that table. In this sample the table shows some 490,000 clones, 60% to 80% of which occur a single time. The ten most abundant clones make up around 13% of the sample.

The sequence joins TRBV18 to TRBJ2-2; 7 of the junction bases match TRBD2. Sequencing was done on a sample of PBMCs. The clonotype originates from a woman aged 40 to 50 in good health. Some clones in this sample may be carry-over from other donors' samples. The CDR3 protein: CASSPQGLNTGELFF. The DNA is as follows: TGTGCCAGCTCACCACAGGGACTAAACACCGGGGAGCTGTTTTTT.